The present entry profiles one T cell receptor beta chain with its context. What it binds is unknown. This entry comes from a study of regulatory T cells in long-lasting Graves disease. V gave up 0 bases and J gave up 3 bases, with 11 bases separating them. Germline V gene lookup returns CDR1 GTSNPN and CDR2 SVGIG (reference sequence). This CDR3 is built from 14 residues. Overall study results and limits: Shared public clonotypes totalled a few thousand in persistent patients, compared with about 960 in new patients. TCR diversity was lower in persistent than newly diagnosed Graves' disease.

According to the study, TCR beta libraries were built with iRepertoire HTBI primers and CDR3-region Arm-PCR. In TCRdb, the multiplex PCR reads were re-called with MiXCR into one record per CDR3 protein. The profile shows 500,000 to 700,000 distinct CDR3 sequences, around 32% of them singletons. Described time point: persistent/refractory GD, antithyroid drugs over 5 years with positive TRAb. With RNA extracted from PBMCs as input, the TCR library was made. EDTA tubes held approximately 10 milliliters of peripheral blood from each patient. This chain connects TRBV30 to TRBJ1-2; D call uncertain. The origin of this receptor is a female donor with Graves disease. Sequenced here: peripheral blood mononuclear cells (PBMCs), sampled when the disease was refractory, from a patient treated with antithyroid drugs. CDR3 protein: CAWSVRAHDYGYTF. The CDR3 coding sequence is TGTGCCTGGAGTGTCCGGGCACATGACTATGGCTACACCTTC.